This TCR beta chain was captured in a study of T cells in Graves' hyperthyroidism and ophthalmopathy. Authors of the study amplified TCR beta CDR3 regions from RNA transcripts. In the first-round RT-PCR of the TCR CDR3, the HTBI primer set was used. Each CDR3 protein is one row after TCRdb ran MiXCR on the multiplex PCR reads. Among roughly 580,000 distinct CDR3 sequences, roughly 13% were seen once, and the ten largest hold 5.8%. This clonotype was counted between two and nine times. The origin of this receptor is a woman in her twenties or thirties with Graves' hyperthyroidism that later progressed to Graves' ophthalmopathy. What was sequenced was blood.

The CDR3 loop reads CASGSGLTYNEQFF. As DNA, the CDR3 is TGTGCCAGCGGGTCGGGATTGACCTACAATGAGCAGTTCTTC. The chain couples TRBV2 to TRBJ2-1; D is possibly TRBD2 (5 bases). This CDR3 comprises 14 residues. Germline-derived CDR1 and CDR2 are SNHLY and FYNNEI. V was pared by 8 bases and J by 2 bases, with 13 bases between.